The 21 T cell receptor beta chains below were found in one sample sequenced in a study of blood T cells in healthy people across ages. For the second PCR, which ran for about 6 to 11 cycles, a sample-barcoded 5' primer and a J-beta primer mix were used. TCRdb re-derived calls from the 5' RACE reads in MiXCR, one entry per CDR3 protein. The sample records around 1,100,000 distinct CDR3 sequences, about two fifths being singletons. Sequencing input: blood. These receptors all stem from a young man in good health.

This chain joins TRBV20-1 and TRBJ2-1; D is undetermined. Germline V gene sequence: CDR1 DFQATT, CDR2 SNEGSKA (reference sequence). The CDR3 is made up of 11 amino acids. The germline V and J ends were trimmed by 5 bases and 7 bases, with 9 bases remaining between them. Here the CDR3 DNA reads TGCAGTGCTGGTCGGACGAATGAGCAGTTCTTC. Translating gives CSAGRTNEQFF.

The chain links TRBV4-1 to TRBJ2-2, with no clear D. CDR1 and CDR2 (germline): MGHRA, YSYEKL. There are 16 residues in the CDR3. V lost 3 bases, J lost 1 base, and 12 bases lay in between. The DNA of the CDR3 is TGCGCCAGCAGCCAGGAAAAGGCGATGAACACCGGGGAGCTGTTTTTT. Translation: CASSQEKAMNTGELFF.

A few counts support this clonotype. V usage is TRBV7-9 and J usage is TRBJ1-1; D uncertain. From germline, CDR1 is SEHNR and CDR2 FQNEAQ (reference sequence). The CDR3 runs to 14 residues. V was cut by 1 base and J by 1 base, with 7 bases left in between. CDR3 bases: TGTGCCAGCAGCTTAGAACGGAAGAACACTGAAGCTTTCTTT. Residues: CASSLERKNTEAFF.

V usage is TRBV12-3 or TRBV12-4 and J usage is TRBJ1-5, with D hard to call. V was shortened by 6 bases and J by 1 base, with 10 bases between the two germline ends. The CDR3 runs 14 residues. CDR3 DNA: TGTGCCAGCAGAGAAAAGGCAAGCAATCAGCCCCAGCATTTT. Its translation: CASREKASNQPQHF.

The CDR3 DNA follows: TGTGCCAGCAGCGTAGGTAATAGCCCCAATGAGCAGTTCTTC. Protein product: CASSVGNSPNEQFF. The rearrangement joins TRBV9 to TRBJ2-1; D gene unclear. CDR3 length: 14 residues. CDR1 is SGDLS, CDR2 YYNGEE, per germline. V gave up 0 bases and J gave up 6 bases, with 10 bases separating them.

This clonotype has at least ten counts. V is TRBV7-3 and J is TRBJ2-1; TRBD2 matches at 10 bases. J gave up 4 bases and V 0 bases, and 3 bases lay outside the gene matches. CDR3 size: 16 residues. CDR1 is SGHTA and CDR2 is FQGTGA in the germline V gene. The CDR3 spells CASSLTSGGTYNEQFF. For the CDR3, the DNA is TGTGCCAGCAGCTTAACTAGCGGGGGGACTTACAATGAGCAGTTCTTC.

The chain combines TRBV5-6 with TRBJ1-5; 7 positions match TRBD1. This CDR3 spans 12 amino acids. The V gene's germline CDR1 is SGHDT and CDR2 YYEEEE. Germline trimming cut 5 bases from V and 9 bases from J; bases unmatched to any gene: 5. DNA for the CDR3: TGTGCCAGCAGTCGACAGGGTATGCCCCAGCATTTT. Translated: CASSRQGMPQHF.

CDR3 DNA sequence: TGTGCCAGCAGTGAATCGGCAGGGGGTGCGGGAGAAGCTTTCTTT. As protein: CASSESAGGAGEAFF. The chain joins TRBV2 to TRBJ1-1; 7 bases match TRBD1. The CDR3 loop spans 15 amino acids. The trim removed 2 bases at V and 8 bases at J, leaving 11 bases unmatched. Germline V gene lookup returns CDR1 SNHLY and CDR2 FYNNEI.

CDR3 loop: CSASRDSRGETQFF. For the CDR3, the DNA is TGCAGTGCCAGTCGGGACAGTCGCGGAGAGACCCAGTTCTTC. The chain combines TRBV20-1 with TRBJ2-5; 7 positions agree with TRBD1. The better agreement between TRBJ2-1 and the DNA end casts doubt on the J call. Germline V gene lookup returns CDR1 DFQATT and CDR2 SNEGSKA (reference sequence). This CDR3 region has 14 residues.

The table lists this clonotype with a few counts. The chain combines TRBV7-8 with TRBJ1-2; D is possibly TRBD1 (5 bases). V dropped 5 bases and J dropped 3 bases, with 10 bases sitting between them. The V gene's germline CDR1 is SGHVS and CDR2 FQNEAQ. This CDR3 has 13 residues. In DNA, the CDR3 is TGTGCCAGCAGCAGACAGTCTGACTATGGCTACACCTTC. It codes for CASSRQSDYGYTF.

The V and J genes are TRBV6-1 and TRBJ1-5; maybe TRBD1 (5 bases). V was clipped by 7 bases and J by 7 bases, with 17 bases between them. Germline V lookup: CDR1 MNHNS, CDR2 SASEGT. This CDR3 contains 14 residues. The CDR3 spells CASTGGRWDQPQHF. In nucleotides, the CDR3 is TGTGCCAGCACCGGCGGCAGGTGGGACCAGCCCCAGCATTTT.

The rearrangement links TRBV4-3 to TRBJ2-1; TRBD2 aligns across 10 bases. Germline V lookup: CDR1 LGHNA, CDR2 YSLEER. The CDR3 contains 18 residues. J was trimmed by 5 bases and V by 5 bases; bases with no gene match: 15. CDR3 sequence reads: CASSEEASSGSRHNEQFF. CDR3 nucleotide sequence: TGCGCCAGCAGCGAGGAGGCGTCTAGCGGGAGTCGACACAATGAGCAGTTCTTC.

With regard to this clonotype: Germline and junction disagree at one end, which may indicate a read error. This chain joins TRBV11-2 and TRBJ1-1; 8 bases align to TRBD1. This CDR3 region has 13 residues. Germline V gene data show CDR1 as SGHAT and CDR2 as FQNNGV. The CDR3 DNA reads TGTGCCAGCAGCGCGACAGGGGTCCCTGAAACTTTCTTT. This encodes CASSATGVPETFF.

V gene TRBV18 combines with J gene TRBJ2-5; D gene unclear. This CDR3 has 16 residues. V was pared by 0 bases and J by 0 bases, with 11 bases between. Looked up from germline, CDR1 is KGHSH and CDR2 is LQKENI. The CDR3 loop is CASSPPNRLYQETQYF. CDR3 nucleotide sequence: TGTGCCAGCTCACCACCGAACAGACTGTACCAAGAGACCCAGTACTTC.

This chain connects TRBV18 to TRBJ2-3, with 7 bases that match TRBD1. J lost 7 bases, V lost 3 bases, and 10 bases had no gene match. Germline V gene lookup returns CDR1 KGHSH and CDR2 LQKENI. The length of the CDR3 is 15 residues. The CDR3 spells CASSPLGGIRNTQYF. DNA for the CDR3: TGTGCCAGCTCACCCCTAGGGGGCATAAGAAATACGCAGTATTTT.

The chain uses TRBV5-1 and TRBJ1-4; TRBD1 might be the D (6 bases). The CDR3 totals 16 residues. Germline loops: CDR1 SGHRS, CDR2 YFSETQ. The germline V and J ends were trimmed by 4 bases and 4 bases, with 17 bases remaining between them. In nucleotides, the CDR3 is TGCGCCAGCAGCATCGACAGGCCCTCTCTTAATGAAAAACTGTTTTTT. It yields the protein CASSIDRPSLNEKLFF.

This clonotype has only a few counts. This chain links TRBV2 with TRBJ1-5; tentative D call: TRBD1 (5 bases). CDR3 length: 15 amino acids. The ends were cut back, 10 bases at V and 0 bases at J, with 16 bases in the middle. Germline values: CDR1 SNHLY, CDR2 FYNNEI. In nucleotides, the CDR3 is TGTGCCACCAAACAGGACCGCGATAGCAATCAGCCCCAGCATTTT. As protein: CATKQDRDSNQPQHF.

The rearrangement links TRBV4-1 to TRBJ2-3, with TRBD1 matching over 11 bases. The J segment lost 4 bases and the V segment lost 3 bases, leaving 9 bases of the junction unmatched. The CDR3 is made up of 17 amino acids. Germline CDR1 and CDR2: MGHRA and YSYEKL. CDR3 nucleotides: TGCGCCAGCAGCCAGTCTCCGGGACAGGGGGAATCAGATACGCAGTATTTT. This encodes CASSQSPGQGESDTQYF.

This clonotype has ten or more counts. This sequence joins TRBV29-1 and TRBJ2-7; no clear D gene. The CDR3 sequence is 12 residues long. V was clipped by 4 bases and J by 3 bases, with 10 bases between them. The germline V gene encodes CDR1 SQVTM and CDR2 ANQGSEA. CDR3 sequence (DNA): TGCAGCGTTGTACAGTGGGGCTACGAGCAGTACTTC. Its protein product is CSVVQWGYEQYF.

This clonotype was counted ten times or more. This chain joins TRBV9 and TRBJ2-1; D may match TRBD1 or TRBD2 (5 bases each). CDR1 and CDR2 from the germline V gene are SGDLS and YYNGEE. The CDR3 consists of 10 residues. Trimming left V 7 bases short and J 6 bases short, with 5 bases between. CDR3 nucleotide sequence: TGTGCCAGCGGGACCAATGAGCAGTTCTTC. Protein product: CASGTNEQFF.

This chain connects TRBV27 to TRBJ2-1, with D perhaps TRBD2 (6 bases). Trimming shortened V by 3 bases and J by 4 bases, and 16 bases separated the two germline ends. Germline V gene sequence: CDR1 MNHEY, CDR2 SMNVEV (reference sequence). This CDR3 has 16 amino acids. CDR3 nucleotide sequence: TGTGCCAGCAGTTTTTCCGACCAGGGAGGTTACAATGAGCAGTTCTTC. Its translation is CASSFSDQGGYNEQFF.